This entry is about one TCR beta chain. These data originate in a study of OX40 agonist ivuxolimab in advanced cancers. Trimming cost V 11 bases and J 2 bases, with 14 bases left between them. This CDR3 is 13 amino acids long. CDR1 is SNHLY and CDR2 is FYNNEI in the germline V gene. TCRdb's copy holds only in-frame clones and misses some; the assay was immunoSEQ multiplex PCR. The sample holds about 76,000 clones, around nine tenths seen once. This chain connects TRBV2 to TRBJ2-3; D gene unclear. Sequencing used CD4+ or CD8+ T cells sorted from blood, obtained in a trial of the OX40 agonist ivuxolimab. The TCR comes from an adult with an advanced solid tumor such as melanoma, head and neck, liver or kidney cancer. The CDR3 DNA follows: TGTGCCGGAGTAACACAATTCACAGATACGCAGTATTTT. Protein sequence: CAGVTQFTDTQYF.